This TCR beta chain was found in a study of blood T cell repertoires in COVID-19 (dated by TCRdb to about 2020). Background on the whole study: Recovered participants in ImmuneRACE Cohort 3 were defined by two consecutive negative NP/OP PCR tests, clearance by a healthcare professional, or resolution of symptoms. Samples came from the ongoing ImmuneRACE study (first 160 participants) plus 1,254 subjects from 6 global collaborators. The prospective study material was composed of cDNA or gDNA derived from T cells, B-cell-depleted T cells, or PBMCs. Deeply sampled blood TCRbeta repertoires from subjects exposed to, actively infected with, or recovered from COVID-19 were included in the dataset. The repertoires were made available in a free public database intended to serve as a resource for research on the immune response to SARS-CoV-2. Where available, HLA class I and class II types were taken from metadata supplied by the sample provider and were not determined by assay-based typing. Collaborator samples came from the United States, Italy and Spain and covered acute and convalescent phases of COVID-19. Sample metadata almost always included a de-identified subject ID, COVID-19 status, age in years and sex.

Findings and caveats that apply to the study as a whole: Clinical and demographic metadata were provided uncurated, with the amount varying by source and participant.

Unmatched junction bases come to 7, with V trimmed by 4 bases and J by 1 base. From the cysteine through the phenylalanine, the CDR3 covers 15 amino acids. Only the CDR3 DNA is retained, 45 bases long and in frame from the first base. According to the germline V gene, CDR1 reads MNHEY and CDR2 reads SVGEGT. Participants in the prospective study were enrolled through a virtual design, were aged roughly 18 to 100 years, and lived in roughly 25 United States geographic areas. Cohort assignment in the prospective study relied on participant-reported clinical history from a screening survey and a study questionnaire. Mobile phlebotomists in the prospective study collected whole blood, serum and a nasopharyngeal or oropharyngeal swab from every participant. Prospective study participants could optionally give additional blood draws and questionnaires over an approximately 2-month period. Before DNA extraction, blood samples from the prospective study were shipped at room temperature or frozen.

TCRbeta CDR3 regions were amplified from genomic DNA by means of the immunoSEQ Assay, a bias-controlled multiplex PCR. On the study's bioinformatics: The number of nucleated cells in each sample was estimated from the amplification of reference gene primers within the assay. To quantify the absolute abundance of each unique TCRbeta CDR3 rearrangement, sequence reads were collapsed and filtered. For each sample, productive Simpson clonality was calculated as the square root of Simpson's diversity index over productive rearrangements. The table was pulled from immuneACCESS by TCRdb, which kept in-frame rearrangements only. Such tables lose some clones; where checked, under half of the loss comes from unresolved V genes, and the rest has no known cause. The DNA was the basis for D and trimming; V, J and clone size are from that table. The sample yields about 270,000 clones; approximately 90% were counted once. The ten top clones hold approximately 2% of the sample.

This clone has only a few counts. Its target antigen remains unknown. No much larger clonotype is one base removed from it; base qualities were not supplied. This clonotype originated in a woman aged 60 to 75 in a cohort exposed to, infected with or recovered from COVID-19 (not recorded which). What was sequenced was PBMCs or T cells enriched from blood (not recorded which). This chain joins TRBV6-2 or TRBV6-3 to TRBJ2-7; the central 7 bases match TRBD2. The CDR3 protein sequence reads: CASSSRPGGSYEQYF. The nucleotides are TGTGCCAGCAGTTCCCGACCCGGGGGGTCCTACGAGCAGTACTTC.